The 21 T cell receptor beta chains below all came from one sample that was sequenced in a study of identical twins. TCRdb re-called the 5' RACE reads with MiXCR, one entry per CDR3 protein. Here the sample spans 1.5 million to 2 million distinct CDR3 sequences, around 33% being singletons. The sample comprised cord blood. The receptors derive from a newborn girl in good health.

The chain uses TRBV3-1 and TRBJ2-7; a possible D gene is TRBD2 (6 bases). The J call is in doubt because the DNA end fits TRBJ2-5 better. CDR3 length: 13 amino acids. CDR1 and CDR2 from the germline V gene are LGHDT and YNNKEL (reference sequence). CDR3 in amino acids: CASSQAGVETQYF. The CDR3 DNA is TGTGCCAGCAGCCAAGCGGGAGTAGAGACCCAGTACTTC.

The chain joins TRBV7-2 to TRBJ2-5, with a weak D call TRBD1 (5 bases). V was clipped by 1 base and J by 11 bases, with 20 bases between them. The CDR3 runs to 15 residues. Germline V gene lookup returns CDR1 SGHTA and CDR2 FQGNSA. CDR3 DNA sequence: TGTGCCAGCAGCTTAGAAAGCAGGGTAACTGGTGAGCAGTACTTC. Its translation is CASSLESRVTGEQYF.

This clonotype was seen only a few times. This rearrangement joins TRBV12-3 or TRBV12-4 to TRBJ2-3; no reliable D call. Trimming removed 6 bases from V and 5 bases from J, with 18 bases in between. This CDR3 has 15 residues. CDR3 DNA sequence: TGTGCCAGCAGCCCGCGGCCCGCATGGGGAGATACGCAGTATTTT. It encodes CASSPRPAWGDTQYF.

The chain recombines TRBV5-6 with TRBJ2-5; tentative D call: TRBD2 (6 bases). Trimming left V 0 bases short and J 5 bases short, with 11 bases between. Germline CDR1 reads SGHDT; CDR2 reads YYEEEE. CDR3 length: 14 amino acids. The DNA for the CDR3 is TGTGCCAGCAGCTTGGGACTAGTGAAGGAGACCCAGTACTTC. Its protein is CASSLGLVKETQYF.

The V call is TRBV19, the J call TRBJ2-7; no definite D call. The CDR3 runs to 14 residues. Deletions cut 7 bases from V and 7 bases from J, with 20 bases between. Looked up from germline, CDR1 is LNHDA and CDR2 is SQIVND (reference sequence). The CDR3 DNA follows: TGTGCCAGTAAGGACCACTCCAGCTACAATGAGCAGTACTTC. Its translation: CASKDHSSYNEQYF. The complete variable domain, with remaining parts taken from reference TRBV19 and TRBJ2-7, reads DGGITQSPKYLFRKEGQNVTLSCEQNLNHDAMYWYRQDPGQGLRLIYYSQIVNDFQKGDIAEGYSVSREKKESFPLTVTSAQKNPTAFYLCASKDHSSYNEQYFGPGTRLTVT.

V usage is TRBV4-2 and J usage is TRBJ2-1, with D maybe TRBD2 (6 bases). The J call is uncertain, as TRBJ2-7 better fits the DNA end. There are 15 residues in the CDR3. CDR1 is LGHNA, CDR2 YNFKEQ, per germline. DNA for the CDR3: TGTGCCAGCAGCCAAGCCACTAGCTTTTACAATGAGCAGTACTTC. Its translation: CASSQATSFYNEQYF.

Here the CDR3 DNA reads TGTGCCAGCACCTTAGAAAGACTAGCGGGAGCCTACGAGCAGTACTTC. It encodes CASTLERLAGAYEQYF. The chain carries TRBV28 and TRBJ2-7, with TRBD2 matching 12 bases. The trim removed 7 bases at V and 2 bases at J, leaving 9 bases unmatched. Germline values: CDR1 MDHEN, CDR2 SYDVKM. This CDR3 contains 16 residues.

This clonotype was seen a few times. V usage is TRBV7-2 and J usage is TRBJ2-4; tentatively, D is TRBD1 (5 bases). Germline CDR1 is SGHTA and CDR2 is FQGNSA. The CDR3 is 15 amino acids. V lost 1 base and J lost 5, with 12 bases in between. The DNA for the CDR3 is TGTGCCAGCAGCTTAGGGGGAAACAGGCAAAACATTCAGTACTTC. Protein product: CASSLGGNRQNIQYF.

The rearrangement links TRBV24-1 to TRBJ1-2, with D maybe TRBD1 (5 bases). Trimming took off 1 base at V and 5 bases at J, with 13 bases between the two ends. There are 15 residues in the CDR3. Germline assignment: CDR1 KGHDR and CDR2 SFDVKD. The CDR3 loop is CATSDFEGTKYGYTF. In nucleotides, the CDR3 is TGTGCCACCAGTGATTTCGAGGGGACCAAGTATGGCTACACCTTC.

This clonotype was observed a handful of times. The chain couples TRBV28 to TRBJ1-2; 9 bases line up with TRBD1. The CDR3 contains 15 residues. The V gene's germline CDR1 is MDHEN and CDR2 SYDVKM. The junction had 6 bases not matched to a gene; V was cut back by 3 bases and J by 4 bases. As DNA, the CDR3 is TGTGCCAGCAGTTTTCGGTCGGGACAGGGCTATGGCTACACCTTC. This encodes CASSFRSGQGYGYTF.

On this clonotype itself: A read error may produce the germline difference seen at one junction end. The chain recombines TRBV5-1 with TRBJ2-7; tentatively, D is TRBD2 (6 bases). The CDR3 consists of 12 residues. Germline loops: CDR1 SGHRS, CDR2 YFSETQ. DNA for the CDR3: TGCGTCAGCAGCTTGTCAAGCGGGGAGCAGTACTTC. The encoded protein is CVSSLSSGEQYF.

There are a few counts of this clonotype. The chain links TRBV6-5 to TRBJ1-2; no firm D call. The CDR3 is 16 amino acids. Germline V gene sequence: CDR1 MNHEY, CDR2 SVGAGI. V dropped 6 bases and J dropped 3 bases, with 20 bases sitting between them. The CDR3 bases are TGTGCCAGCAGCCCCATAGCCCACGGATCCGACTATGGCTACACCTTC. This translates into CASSPIAHGSDYGYTF.

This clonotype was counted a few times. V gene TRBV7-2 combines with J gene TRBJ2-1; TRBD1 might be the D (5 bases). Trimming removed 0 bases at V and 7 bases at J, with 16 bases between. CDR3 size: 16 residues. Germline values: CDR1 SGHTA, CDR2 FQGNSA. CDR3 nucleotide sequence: TGTGCCAGCAGCTTAGCCCTAGGGGTGCAATTGAATGAGCAGTTCTTC. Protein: CASSLALGVQLNEQFF. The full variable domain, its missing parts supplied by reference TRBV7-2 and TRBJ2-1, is GAGVSQSPSNKVTEKGKDVELRCDPISGHTALYWYRQSLGQGLEFLIYFQGNSAPDKSGLPSDRFSAERTGGSVSTLTIQRTQQEDSAVYLCASSLALGVQLNEQFFGPGTRLTVL.

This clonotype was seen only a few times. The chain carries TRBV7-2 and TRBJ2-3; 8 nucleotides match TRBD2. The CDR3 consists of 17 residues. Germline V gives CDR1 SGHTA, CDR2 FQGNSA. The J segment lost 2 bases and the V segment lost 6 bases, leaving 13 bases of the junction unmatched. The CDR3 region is CASRPVTTSVYTDTQYF. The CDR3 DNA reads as TGTGCCAGCAGACCCGTCACGACTAGCGTTTACACAGATACGCAGTATTTT.

As DNA, the CDR3 is TGTGCCAGCAGGAGTGGCGGGAGGTCTGGGGCCAACGTCCTGACTTTC. This gives the protein CASRSGGRSGANVLTF. The chain couples TRBV27 to TRBJ2-6; 8 positions match TRBD2. Germline V lookup: CDR1 MNHEY, CDR2 SMNVEV (reference sequence). The junction had 5 bases not matched to a gene; V was cut back by 6 bases and J by 1 base. The CDR3 spans 16 residues. The full variable domain, rest sourced from reference TRBV27 and TRBJ2-6, is EAQVTQNPRYLITVTGKKLTVTCSQNMNHEYMSWYRQDPGLGLRQIYYSMNVEVTDKGDVPEGYKVSRKEKRNFPLILESPSPNQTSLYFCASRSGGRSGANVLTFGAGSRLTVL.

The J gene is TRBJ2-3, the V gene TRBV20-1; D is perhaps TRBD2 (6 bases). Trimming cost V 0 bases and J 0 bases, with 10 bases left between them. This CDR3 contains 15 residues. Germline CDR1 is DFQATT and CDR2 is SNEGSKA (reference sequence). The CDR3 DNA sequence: TGCAGTGCTAGAGACTACAGCGGGAGCACAGATACGCAGTATTTT. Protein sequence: CSARDYSGSTDTQYF.

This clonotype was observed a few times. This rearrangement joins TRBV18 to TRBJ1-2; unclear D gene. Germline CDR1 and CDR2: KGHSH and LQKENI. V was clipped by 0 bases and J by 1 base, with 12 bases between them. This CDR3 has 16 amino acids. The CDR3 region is CASSPPLDTYNYGYTF. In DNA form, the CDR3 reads TGTGCCAGCTCACCACCGTTAGACACCTATAACTATGGCTACACCTTC.

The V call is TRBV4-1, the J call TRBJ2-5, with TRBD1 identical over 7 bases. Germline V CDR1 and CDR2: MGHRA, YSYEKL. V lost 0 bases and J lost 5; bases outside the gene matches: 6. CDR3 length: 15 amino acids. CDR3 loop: CASSQDPTGRETQYF. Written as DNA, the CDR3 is TGCGCCAGCAGCCAAGATCCGACAGGGCGCGAGACCCAGTACTTC.

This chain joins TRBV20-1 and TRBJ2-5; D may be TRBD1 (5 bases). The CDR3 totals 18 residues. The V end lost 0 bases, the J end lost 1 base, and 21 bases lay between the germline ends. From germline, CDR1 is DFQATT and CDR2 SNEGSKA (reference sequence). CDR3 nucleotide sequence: TGCAGTGCTAGAGATCCGTGGCAGTCCAAGGGGTTCCAAGAGACCCAGTACTTC. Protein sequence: CSARDPWQSKGFQETQYF.

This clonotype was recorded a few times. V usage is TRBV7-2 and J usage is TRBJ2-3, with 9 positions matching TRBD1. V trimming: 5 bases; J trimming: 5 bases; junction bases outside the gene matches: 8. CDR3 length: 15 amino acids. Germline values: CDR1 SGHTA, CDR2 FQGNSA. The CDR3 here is CASSRRGTGIDTQYF. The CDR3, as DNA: TGTGCCAGCAGCCGGCGCGGGACAGGGATAGATACGCAGTATTTT.

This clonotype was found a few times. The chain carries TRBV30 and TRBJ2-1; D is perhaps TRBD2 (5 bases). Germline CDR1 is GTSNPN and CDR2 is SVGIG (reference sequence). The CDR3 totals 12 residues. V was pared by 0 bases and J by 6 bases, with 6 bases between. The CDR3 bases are TGTGCCTGGAGTGTACTAGGCAATGAGCAGTTCTTC. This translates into CAWSVLGNEQFF.